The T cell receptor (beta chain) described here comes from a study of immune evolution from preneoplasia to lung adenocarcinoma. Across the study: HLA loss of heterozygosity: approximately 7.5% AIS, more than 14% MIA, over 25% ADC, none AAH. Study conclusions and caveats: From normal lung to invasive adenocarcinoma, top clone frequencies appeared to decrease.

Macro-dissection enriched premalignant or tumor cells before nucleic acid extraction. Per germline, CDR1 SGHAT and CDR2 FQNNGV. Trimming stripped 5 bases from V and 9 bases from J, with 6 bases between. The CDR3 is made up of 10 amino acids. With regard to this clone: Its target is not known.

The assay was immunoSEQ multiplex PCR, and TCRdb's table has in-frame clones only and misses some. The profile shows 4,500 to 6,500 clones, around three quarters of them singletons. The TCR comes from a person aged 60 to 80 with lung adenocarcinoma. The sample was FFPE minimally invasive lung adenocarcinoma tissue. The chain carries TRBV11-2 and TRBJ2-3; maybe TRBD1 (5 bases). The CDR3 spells CASSGQTQYF. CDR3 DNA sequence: TGTGCCAGCAGCGGACAAACGCAGTATTTT.